Below, one TCR beta chain is given with its context. This clonotype turned up a few times. Its antigen target is currently unknown. No per-base quality is available; no much larger clone lies one base away. This sample stems from a study of early T cells in non-severe SARS-CoV-2 infection (dated by TCRdb to the early 2020s). Regarding the complete study: Bulk RNA from unsorted whole blood was used for TCR sequencing, so alpha and beta chains could not be paired.

This was a case-control study nested in a cohort of healthcare workers in London, UK, who had nasopharyngeal swab PCR tests and blood samples taken every week. Between 23 and 31 March 2020, the week of the UK lockdown, healthcare workers were enrolled and then followed up weekly for as long as 16 weeks. Overall results and qualifications from the work: VDJdb matching was skewed toward anti-spike CD8 responses and likely underestimated virus-specific expansions, missing private and CD4 specificities.

The CDR3 goes from the cysteine to the phenylalanine over 16 residues. Only the CDR3 DNA is retained, 48 bases long and in frame from the first base. CDR1 and CDR2, per the germline V gene, are SQVTM and ANQGSEA. From V the trimming removes 7 bases and from J it removes 3 bases, while the gene matches leave 10 bases of the junction unaccounted for. Library preparation used 5' RACE. Sequencing was performed on a NextSeq 500. To correct for sequencing error and PCR bias, the TCR library protocol tagged individual cDNA molecules with unique molecular identifiers. Both TCR alpha and beta chains were sequenced, and tight co-correlation was observed between alpha and beta sequence abundances in each sample. The study's processing was this. Decombinator V4 was used to perform V gene, J gene and CDR3 annotation of TCR sequences. TCRs were defined as expanded if a significant change between any two time points was detected under a Poisson model with p below 0.0001. Abundances of TCRs were expressed as counts per million after normalisation to the total number of TCRs sequenced in each sample. MAIT TCRs were defined by TRAV1-2 paired with TRAJ12, TRAJ20 or TRAJ33, and iNKT TCRs by TRAV10 paired with TRAJ18. A search of VDJdb, accessed on 1 November 2021, was run for TCRs annotated to CMV, EBV and SARS-CoV-2, with TCRs annotated for multiple antigens excluded. TCRdb passed the public sequencing reads through fastp at Q25 and MiXCR, retaining productive beta sequences. Each entry merges the rows of one CDR3 protein and shows their most common DNA and genes. None of the V and J calls come from the authors' own analysis; TCRdb made them. The sample contains tens of thousands of distinct CDR3 sequences, 10% of them found a single time. The ten largest account for 8% to 8.5% of the sample.

Specimen: whole blood, collected at baseline. This chain is built from TRBV29-1 and TRBJ1-4, with 11 bases aligning to TRBD1. The TCR sequence derives from an adult who was a healthcare worker with PCR-confirmed SARS-CoV-2 infection or an uninfected control (not recorded which). The sequenced DNA is TGCAGCGCGGGGACAGGGGGAGGTCTTTCTAATGAAAAACTGTTTTTT. It is translated as CSAGTGGGLSNEKLFF.